The source of this TCR beta chain is a study of Graves' ophthalmopathy and Graves' hyperthyroidism. Study context: Untreated patients at initial diagnosis provided peripheral blood. Regarding the study as a whole: The model reached 65% to 71% sensitivity and roughly 76% specificity for predicting ophthalmopathy progression. Blood shared most expanded thyroid clonotypes above 0.001 frequency.

There are many counts of this clonotype. Its matching antigen is unknown. RNA transcripts yielded amplified TCR beta CDR3 regions. The library came from an HTBI-primed first-round RT-PCR and a second-round multiplex PCR. TCRdb re-derived calls from the multiplex PCR reads in MiXCR, one entry per CDR3 protein. Here the sample spans a few hundred thousand distinct CDR3 sequences, 15% being singletons. Germline V gene sequence: CDR1 SQVTM, CDR2 ANQGSEA. The length of the CDR3 is 11 residues. V was trimmed by 4 bases and J by 5 bases, leaving 8 bases between them. This TCR derives from a woman younger than 30 with stable Graves' hyperthyroidism. Sequenced: peripheral blood. The rearrangement links TRBV29-1 to TRBJ1-1; D is undetermined. The CDR3 DNA is TGCAGCGTTGGATCGGTGACTGAAGCTTTCTTT. Residues: CSVGSVTEAFF.